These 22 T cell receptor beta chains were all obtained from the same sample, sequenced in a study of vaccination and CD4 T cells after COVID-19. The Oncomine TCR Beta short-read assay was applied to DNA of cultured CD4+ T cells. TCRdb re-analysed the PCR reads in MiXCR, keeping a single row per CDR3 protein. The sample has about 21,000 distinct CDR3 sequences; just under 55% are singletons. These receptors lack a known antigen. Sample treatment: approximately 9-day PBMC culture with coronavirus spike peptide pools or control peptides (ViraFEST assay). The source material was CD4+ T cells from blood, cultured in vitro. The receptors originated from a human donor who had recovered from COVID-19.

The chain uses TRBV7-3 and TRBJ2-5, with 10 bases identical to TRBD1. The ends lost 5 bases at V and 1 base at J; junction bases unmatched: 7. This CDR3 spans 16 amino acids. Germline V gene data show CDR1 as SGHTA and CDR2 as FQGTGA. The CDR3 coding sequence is TGTGCCAGCAGCCCGATCGGACAGGGGGGCCAAGAGACCCAGTACTTC. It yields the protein CASSPIGQGGQETQYF.

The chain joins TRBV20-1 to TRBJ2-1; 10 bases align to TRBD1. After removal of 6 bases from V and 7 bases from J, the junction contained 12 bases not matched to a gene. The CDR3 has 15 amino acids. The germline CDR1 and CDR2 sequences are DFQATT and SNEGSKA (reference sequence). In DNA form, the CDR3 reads TGCAGTGCCCACCCCGCGGGACAGGGGTTGAATGAGCAGTTCTTC. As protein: CSAHPAGQGLNEQFF.

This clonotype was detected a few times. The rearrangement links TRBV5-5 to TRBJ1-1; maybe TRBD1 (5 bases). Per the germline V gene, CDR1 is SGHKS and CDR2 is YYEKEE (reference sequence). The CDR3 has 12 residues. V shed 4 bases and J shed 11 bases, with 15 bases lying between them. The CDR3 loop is CASSLQQVSAFF. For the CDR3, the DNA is TGTGCCAGCAGCCTGCAACAGGTCTCCGCTTTCTTT.

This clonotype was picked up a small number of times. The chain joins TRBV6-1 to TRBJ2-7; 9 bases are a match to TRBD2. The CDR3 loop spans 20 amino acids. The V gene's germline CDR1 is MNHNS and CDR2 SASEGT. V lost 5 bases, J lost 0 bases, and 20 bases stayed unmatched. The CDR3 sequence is CASSKHRTSAPNLGSYEQYF. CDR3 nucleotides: TGTGCCAGCAGTAAGCATAGGACTAGCGCGCCAAATCTTGGCTCCTACGAGCAGTACTTC.

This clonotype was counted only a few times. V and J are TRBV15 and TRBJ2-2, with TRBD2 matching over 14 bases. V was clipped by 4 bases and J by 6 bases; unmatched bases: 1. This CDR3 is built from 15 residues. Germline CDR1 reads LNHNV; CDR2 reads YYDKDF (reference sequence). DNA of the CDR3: TGTGCCACCAGCAAGGGACTAGCGGGGGCCGGGGAGCTGTTTTTT. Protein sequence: CATSKGLAGAGELFF.

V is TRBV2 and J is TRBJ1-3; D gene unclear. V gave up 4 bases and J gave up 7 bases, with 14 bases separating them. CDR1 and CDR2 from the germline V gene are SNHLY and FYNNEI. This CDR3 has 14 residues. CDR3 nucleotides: TGTGCCAGCAGTGTAGAGGGTGCGGGGAACACCATATATTTT. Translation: CASSVEGAGNTIYF.

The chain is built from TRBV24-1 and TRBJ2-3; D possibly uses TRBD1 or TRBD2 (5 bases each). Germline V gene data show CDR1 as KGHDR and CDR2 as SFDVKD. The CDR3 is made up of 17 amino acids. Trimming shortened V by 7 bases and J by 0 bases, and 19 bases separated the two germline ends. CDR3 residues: CATRGDGLDTSTDTQYF. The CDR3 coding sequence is TGTGCCACCAGGGGGGACGGATTAGATACTAGCACAGATACGCAGTATTTT.

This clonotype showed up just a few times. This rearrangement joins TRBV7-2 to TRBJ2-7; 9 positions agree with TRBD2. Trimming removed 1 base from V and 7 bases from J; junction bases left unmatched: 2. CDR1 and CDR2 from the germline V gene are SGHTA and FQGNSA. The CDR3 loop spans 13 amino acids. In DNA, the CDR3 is TGTGCCAGCAGCTTAGGGACTAGCGCGGAGCAGTACTTC. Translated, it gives CASSLGTSAEQYF.

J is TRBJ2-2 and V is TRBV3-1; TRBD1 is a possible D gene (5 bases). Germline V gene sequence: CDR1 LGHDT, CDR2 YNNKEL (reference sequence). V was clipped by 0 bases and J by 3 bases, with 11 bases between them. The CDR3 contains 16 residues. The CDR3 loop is CASSQESQGYTGELFF. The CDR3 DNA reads TGTGCCAGCAGCCAAGAGTCGCAGGGCTACACCGGGGAGCTGTTTTTT.

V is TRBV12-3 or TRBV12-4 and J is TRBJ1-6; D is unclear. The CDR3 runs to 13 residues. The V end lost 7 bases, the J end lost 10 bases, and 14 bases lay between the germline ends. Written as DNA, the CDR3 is TGTGCCAGCACTGACACGTCGGAATCACCCCTCCACTTT. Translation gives CASTDTSESPLHF.

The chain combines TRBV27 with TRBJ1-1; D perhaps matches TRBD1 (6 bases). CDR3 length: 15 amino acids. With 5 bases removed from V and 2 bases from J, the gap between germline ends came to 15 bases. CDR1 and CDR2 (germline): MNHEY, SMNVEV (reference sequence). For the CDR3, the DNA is TGTGCCAGCAGTCAATCGACAGGAGATAACACTGAAGCTTTCTTT. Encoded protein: CASSQSTGDNTEAFF.

The CDR3 is CASSTAFNGYTF. CDR3 DNA sequence: TGTGCCAGCAGTACCGCCTTTAATGGCTACACCTTC. The rearrangement uses TRBV12-3 or TRBV12-4 and TRBJ1-2; D call uncertain. The length of the CDR3 is 12 residues. V shed 5 bases and J shed 6 bases, with 10 bases lying between them.

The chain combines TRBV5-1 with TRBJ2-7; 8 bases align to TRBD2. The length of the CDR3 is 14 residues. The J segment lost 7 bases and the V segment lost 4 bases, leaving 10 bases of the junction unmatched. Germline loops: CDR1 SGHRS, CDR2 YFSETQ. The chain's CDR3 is CASSRGGRSGEQYF. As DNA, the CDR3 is TGCGCCAGCAGCCGCGGGGGGAGGTCGGGGGAGCAGTACTTC.

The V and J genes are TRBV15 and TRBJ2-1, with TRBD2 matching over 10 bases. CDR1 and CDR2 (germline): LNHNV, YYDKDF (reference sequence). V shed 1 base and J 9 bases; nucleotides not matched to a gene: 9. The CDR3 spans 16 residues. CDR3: CATSRVVSGRGIEQFF. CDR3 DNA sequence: TGTGCCACCAGCAGAGTCGTCAGCGGGAGGGGGATTGAGCAGTTCTTC.

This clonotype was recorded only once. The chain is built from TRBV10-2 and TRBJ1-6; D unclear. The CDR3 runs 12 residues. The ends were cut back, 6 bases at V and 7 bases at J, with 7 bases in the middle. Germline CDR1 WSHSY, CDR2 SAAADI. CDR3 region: CASRTGNSPLHF. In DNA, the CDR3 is TGCGCCAGCAGAACGGGGAATTCACCCCTCCACTTT.

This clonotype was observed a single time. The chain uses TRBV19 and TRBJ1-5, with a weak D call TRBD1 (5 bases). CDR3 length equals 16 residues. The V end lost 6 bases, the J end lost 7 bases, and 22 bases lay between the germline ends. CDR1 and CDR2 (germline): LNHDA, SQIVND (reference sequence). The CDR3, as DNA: TGTGCCAGTAGGTTTTTTGCGGGCAGGGAAGGGCAGCCCCAGCATTTT. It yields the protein CASRFFAGREGQPQHF.

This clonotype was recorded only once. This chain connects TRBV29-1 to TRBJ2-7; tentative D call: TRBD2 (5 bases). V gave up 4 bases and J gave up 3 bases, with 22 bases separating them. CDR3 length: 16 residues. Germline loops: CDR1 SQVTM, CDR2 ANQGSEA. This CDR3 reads CSVVRAAGSGFYEQYF. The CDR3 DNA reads TGCAGCGTTGTTCGGGCGGCTGGAAGCGGATTCTACGAGCAGTACTTC.

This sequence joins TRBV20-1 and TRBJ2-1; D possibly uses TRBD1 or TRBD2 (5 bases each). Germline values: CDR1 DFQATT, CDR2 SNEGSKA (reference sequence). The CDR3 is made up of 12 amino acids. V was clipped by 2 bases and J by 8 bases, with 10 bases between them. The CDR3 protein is CSARRGLYEQFF. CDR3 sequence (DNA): TGCAGTGCTAGACGGGGCCTCTATGAGCAGTTCTTC.

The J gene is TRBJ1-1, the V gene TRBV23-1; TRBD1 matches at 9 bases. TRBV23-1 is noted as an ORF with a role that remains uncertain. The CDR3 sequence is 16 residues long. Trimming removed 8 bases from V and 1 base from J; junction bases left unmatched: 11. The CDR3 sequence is CASQNRGQRENTEAFF. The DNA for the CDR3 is TGCGCCAGCCAGAACAGGGGGCAGAGGGAGAACACTGAAGCTTTCTTT.

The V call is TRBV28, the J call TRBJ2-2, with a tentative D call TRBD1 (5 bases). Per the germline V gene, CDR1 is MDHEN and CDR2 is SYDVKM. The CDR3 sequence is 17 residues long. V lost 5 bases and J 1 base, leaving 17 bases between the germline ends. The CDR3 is CASSPSRAEWNTGELFF. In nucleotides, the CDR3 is TGTGCCAGCAGTCCTTCCAGGGCGGAGTGGAACACCGGGGAGCTGTTTTTT.

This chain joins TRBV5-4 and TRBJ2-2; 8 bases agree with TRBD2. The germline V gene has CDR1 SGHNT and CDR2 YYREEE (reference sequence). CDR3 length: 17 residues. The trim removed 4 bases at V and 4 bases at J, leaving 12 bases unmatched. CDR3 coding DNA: TGTGCCAGCAGCCCGGTCCGGGACGGGGGGGGCACCGGGGAGCTGTTTTTT. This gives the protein CASSPVRDGGGTGELFF.

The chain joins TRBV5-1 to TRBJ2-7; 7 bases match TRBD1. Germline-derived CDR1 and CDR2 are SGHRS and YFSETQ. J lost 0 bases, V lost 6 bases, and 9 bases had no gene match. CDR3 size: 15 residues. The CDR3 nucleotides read TGCGCCAGCACACCCTCGGGACAGAACTCCTACGAGCAGTACTTC. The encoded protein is CASTPSGQNSYEQYF.